The 16 T cell receptor beta chains reported below all come from one sample, sequenced in a study of beta chain features in type 1 diabetes. Study results and limitations: Moderate but significant shortening of TCRB CDR3s was recorded in all four CD4+ subsets from Type 1 diabetes patients.

Since all of the isolated RNA was reverse transcribed, expressed TCRB transcripts were what got sequenced. TCRdb's table, derived via immunoSEQ multiplex PCR, lists solely in-frame clones and lacks some. The table has hundreds of thousands of clones, roughly a tenth seen once. Their recognized antigens are unknown. Sequencing input: naive CD4+ T cells from blood. These TCRs come from a man aged 25-45 years with type 1 diabetes.

The sample holds a few counts of this clone. This sequence joins TRBV5-1 and TRBJ1-4; no clear D. V lost 2 bases and J 2 bases, leaving 7 bases between the germline ends. Germline CDR1 and CDR2: SGHRS and YFSETQ. The CDR3 covers 14 residues. The CDR3 DNA is TGCGCCAGCAGCTTTGACGGGACTAATGAAAAACTGTTTTTT. Its translation: CASSFDGTNEKLFF.

This clone was seen only a few times. This chain joins TRBV9 and TRBJ2-5; D is uncertain. The CDR3 is 13 amino acids. Looked up from germline, CDR1 is SGDLS and CDR2 is YYNGEE. V was pared by 2 bases and J by 4 bases, with 9 bases between. The CDR3 nucleotides are TGTGCCAGCAGCGTTTCCCCGGTAGAGACCCAGTACTTC. Its translation is CASSVSPVETQYF.

In this sample, this clone turned up a few times. The chain uses TRBV15 and TRBJ2-5; a possible D gene is TRBD2 (6 bases). From germline, CDR1 is LNHNV and CDR2 YYDKDF (reference sequence). V was trimmed by 3 bases and J by 2 bases, leaving 13 bases between them. The CDR3 extends over 15 amino acids. The CDR3 nucleotides read TGTGCCACCAGCAGGGGGTTCGGGGGACAAGAGACCCAGTACTTC. This encodes CATSRGFGGQETQYF.

V is TRBV19 and J is TRBJ2-3; D gene uncertain. The CDR3 extends over 13 amino acids. Trimming took 4 bases from V and 2 from J, leaving 7 bases between them. Germline V lookup: CDR1 LNHDA, CDR2 SQIVND (reference sequence). The CDR3 bases are TGTGCCAGTAGTAGAGCCGTCACAGATACGCAGTATTTT. Amino acid sequence: CASSRAVTDTQYF.

This chain links TRBV13 with TRBJ2-5, with TRBD1 matching over 7 bases. CDR1 and CDR2 (germline): PRHDT, FYEKMQ (reference sequence). The J segment lost 3 bases and the V segment lost 4 bases, leaving 5 bases of the junction unmatched. This CDR3 has 14 amino acids. The CDR3 nucleotides are TGTGCCAGCAGCTCCACCGGGACAGAAGAGACCCAGTACTTC. This codes for CASSSTGTEETQYF.

The chain combines TRBV19 with TRBJ2-1; 8 bases map to TRBD2. The CDR3 loop spans 18 amino acids. Germline assignment: CDR1 LNHDA and CDR2 SQIVND (reference sequence). J lost 2 bases, V lost 3 bases, and 12 bases had no gene match. CDR3 protein: CASSIGHAGRGAYNEQFF. As DNA, the CDR3 is TGTGCCAGTAGTATTGGTCATGCAGGGCGGGGGGCCTACAATGAGCAGTTCTTC.

V and J are TRBV6-5 and TRBJ1-1; tentative D call: TRBD1 (5 bases). V was trimmed by 5 bases and J by 4 bases, leaving 11 bases between them. This CDR3 comprises 13 residues. CDR1 MNHEY and CDR2 SVGAGI come from the germline V gene. The CDR3, as DNA: TGTGCCAGCAGTCGCGGGGGAAGCACTGAAGCTTTCTTT. Protein sequence: CASSRGGSTEAFF.

This clone was seen more than once but under ten times. The rearrangement joins TRBV29-1 to TRBJ2-7, with D possibly being TRBD2 (6 bases). CDR3 length equals 13 residues. Germline V CDR1 and CDR2: SQVTM, ANQGSEA. V was trimmed by 7 bases and J by 6 bases, leaving 19 bases between them. CDR3 in DNA: TGCAGCGCCTCGGGAGTTCCACCGGTCGAGCAGTACTTC. This codes for CSASGVPPVEQYF.

The CDR3 spells CASTPGGSFYNEQFF. DNA for the CDR3: TGTGCCAGCACTCCGGGGGGGTCGTTCTACAATGAGCAGTTCTTC. The genes are TRBV11-2 and TRBJ2-1; 8 nucleotides agree with TRBD2. CDR3 length: 15 residues. V gave up 7 bases and J gave up 3 bases; unmatched junction bases: 8. CDR1 and CDR2 (germline): SGHAT, FQNNGV. The complete variable domain, with remaining parts taken from reference TRBV11-2 and TRBJ2-1, reads EAGVAQSPRYKIIEKRQSVAFWCNPISGHATLYWYQQILGQGPKLLIQFQNNGVVDDSQLPKDRFSAERLKGVDSTLKIQPAKLEDSAVYLCASTPGGSFYNEQFFGPGTRLTVL.

The genes are TRBV2 and TRBJ1-2, with D perhaps TRBD1 (6 bases). CDR3 size: 14 residues. Trimming shortened V by 2 bases and J by 2 bases, and 9 bases separated the two germline ends. The germline V gene has CDR1 SNHLY and CDR2 FYNNEI. The CDR3 DNA follows: TGTGCCAGCAGTGAACAAGGGACAAACTATGGCTACACCTTC. Its protein is CASSEQGTNYGYTF.

V usage is TRBV6-6 and J usage is TRBJ1-6; D is unclear. The CDR3 extends over 14 amino acids. Per the germline V gene, CDR1 is MNHNY and CDR2 is SVGAGI (reference sequence). Trimming stripped 0 bases from V and 10 bases from J, with 10 bases between. CDR3 in amino acids: CASSYSGRNSPLHF. The CDR3 bases are TGTGCCAGCAGTTACTCAGGGAGAAACTCACCCCTCCACTTT.

This clone came up a few times. The identical CDR3 is also encoded by other nucleotide sequences in the sample. The rearrangement joins TRBV5-1 to TRBJ2-5, with 11 bases matching TRBD2. The CDR3 contains 15 residues. The germline gives CDR1 SGHRS, CDR2 YFSETQ. V was clipped by 4 bases and J by 2 bases; unmatched bases: 4. The CDR3 protein is CASSLLAGGQETQYF. The CDR3 region has the DNA TGCGCCAGCAGCCTGCTAGCGGGGGGACAAGAGACCCAGTACTTC.

This rearrangement joins TRBV28 to TRBJ2-5; TRBD2 might be the D (6 bases). Trimming removed 8 bases at V and 6 bases at J, with 16 bases between. The CDR3 spans 13 residues. Germline lookup yields CDR1 MDHEN and CDR2 SYDVKM. CDR3 loop: CASRVGRGKTQYF. The CDR3 DNA reads TGTGCCAGCCGAGTCGGGCGCGGGAAGACCCAGTACTTC. Looking up the rest from reference TRBV28 and TRBJ2-5 gives the full variable domain: DVKVTQSSRYLVKRTGEKVFLECVQDMDHENMFWYRQDPGLGLRLIYFSYDVKMKEKGDIPEGYSVSREKKERFSLILESASTNQTSMYLCASRVGRGKTQYFGPGTRLLVL.

This chain joins TRBV29-1 and TRBJ2-2; possibly TRBD1 for D (6 bases). The length of the CDR3 is 13 residues. With 4 bases removed from V and 4 bases from J, the gap between germline ends came to 10 bases. Germline CDR1 reads SQVTM; CDR2 reads ANQGSEA. The CDR3 sequence: CSVALGATGELFF. CDR3 nucleotides: TGCAGCGTTGCCTTGGGGGCCACCGGGGAGCTGTTTTTT.

The V and J genes are TRBV7-3 and TRBJ2-2; 7 bases are a match to TRBD1. This CDR3 has 14 amino acids. Trimming removed 7 bases from V and 6 bases from J; junction bases left unmatched: 8. Germline CDR1 reads SGHTA; CDR2 reads FQGTGA. Here the CDR3 reads CASTPTGQAGELFF. The CDR3 DNA is TGTGCCAGCACCCCTACCGGACAGGCCGGGGAGCTGTTTTTT. The complete variable domain, with remaining parts taken from reference TRBV7-3 and TRBJ2-2, reads GAGVSQTPSNKVTEKGKYVELRCDPISGHTALYWYRQSLGQGPEFLIYFQGTGAADDSGLPNDRFFAVRPEGSVSTLKIQRTERGDSAVYLCASTPTGQAGELFFGEGSRLTVL.

The J gene is TRBJ2-7, the V gene TRBV7-9; 8 positions match TRBD1. Germline V gene data show CDR1 as SEHNR and CDR2 as FQNEAQ (reference sequence). The CDR3 extends over 14 amino acids. The trim removed 5 bases at V and 5 bases at J, leaving 8 bases unmatched. The CDR3 nucleotides are TGTGCCAGCAGCCCCGATGCAGGGGGCGACGAGCAGTACTTC. Translated, it gives CASSPDAGGDEQYF.